This T cell receptor (beta chain) stems from a study of blood T cell repertoires in COVID-19 (dated by TCRdb to 2018 to 2020). Describing the broader study: Samples from collaborators originated in the United States, Italy and Spain and spanned both the acute and convalescent phases of COVID-19. HLA class I and class II types, where available, came from metadata supplied by the sample provider rather than from assay-based typing. The dataset comprised deeply sampled blood TCRbeta repertoires from subjects exposed to, actively infected with, or recovered from COVID-19. A freely available public database, intended as a resource for researchers studying the immune response to SARS-CoV-2, is where the repertoires were released. Nearly every sample came with metadata listing a de-identified subject ID, COVID-19 status, age in years and sex. The prospective study material was composed of cDNA or gDNA derived from T cells, B-cell-depleted T cells, or PBMCs. The samples were drawn from the first 160 participants of the ongoing ImmuneRACE study and from 1,254 subjects provided by 6 global collaborators. The investigation overall reported the following: The quantity of clinical and demographic metadata differed by source and by participant and was supplied without curation.

The collaborating institutions used their own protocols to collect whole blood in K2EDTA tubes. Collaborator samples were shipped for TCRbeta analysis as frozen whole blood, isolated PBMCs, or DNA extracted from either sample type. This clone has only a few counts. The target of this receptor is not known. Base qualities are not at hand, and no much larger clone is one base apart. The immunoSEQ Assay, a bias-controlled multiplex PCR, was used to amplify TCRbeta CDR3 regions from genomic DNA. For the original study's pipeline: The number of nucleated cells in each sample was estimated from the amplification of reference gene primers within the assay. To quantify the absolute abundance of each unique TCRbeta CDR3 rearrangement, sequence reads were collapsed and filtered. For each sample, productive Simpson clonality was calculated by taking the square root of Simpson's diversity index across productive rearrangements. TCRdb holds this immuneACCESS table with in-frame rearrangements only. Some clones are missing; in checked studies, unresolved V genes explain under half, and the rest has no known cause. The V and J calls and clone size come from that table; D and trimming were worked out from the DNA. Present in this sample are under 200,000 clones, 87% of which were seen just once. The biggest ten clones account for 20% to 25% of the sample.

The germline V gene yields ENHRY for CDR1 and SYGVKD for CDR2. The CDR3 runs 14 amino acids, cysteine and phenylalanine included. Only the CDR3 part of the read is kept: 42 bases, read in frame from the first base. Between the V and J ends, shortened by 4 bases and 7 bases respectively, the junction contains 14 bases. The sequence came from a man aged 60 to 69 with active or convalescent COVID-19. The specimen sequenced was peripheral blood. The chain employs TRBV10-3 and TRBJ1-5, and perhaps TRBD1 as D gene, on 6 matching bases. The CDR3 protein: CAISGDGGQQPQHF. The DNA sequence follows: TGTGCCATCAGTGGGGATGGGGGCCAACAGCCCCAGCATTTT.